Following are 10 T cell receptor beta chains from one sample sequenced in a study of cytomegalovirus exposure and HLA in healthy donors. The PCR was carried out with 60 Vbeta primers and 13 Jbeta primers. Libraries were prepared by immunoSEQ multiplex PCR; TCRdb keeps only in-frame clonotypes and omits some of them. The sample consists of 130,000 or so clones, about four fifths of them appearing once. The material sequenced was PBMCs. Receptor source: a male donor in good health and CMV-seronegative.

V gene TRBV27 combines with J gene TRBJ1-1; 8 bases map to TRBD1. V shed 0 bases, J shed 1 base, and the junction held 1 base outside the gene matches. The CDR3 runs 15 residues. The germline CDR1 and CDR2 sequences are MNHEY and SMNVEV (reference sequence). The CDR3 protein is CASSLSTGANTEAFF. In DNA, the CDR3 is TGTGCCAGCAGTTTATCGACAGGGGCGAACACTGAAGCTTTCTTT.

The chain combines TRBV9 with TRBJ2-1; maybe TRBD2 (7 bases). Germline V CDR1 and CDR2: SGDLS, YYNGEE. The germline V and J ends were trimmed by 0 bases and 0 bases, with 13 bases remaining between them. The length of the CDR3 is 17 residues. The CDR3 DNA reads as TGTGCCAGCAGCGTAGACGCGGGGGCGAGCTCCTACAATGAGCAGTTCTTC. It translates to CASSVDAGASSYNEQFF.

The chain recombines TRBV18 with TRBJ1-2; TRBD1 matches 7 bases. V trimming: 5 bases; J trimming: 3 bases; junction bases outside the gene matches: 3. CDR3 length: 13 residues. Germline-derived CDR1 and CDR2 are KGHSH and LQKENI. CDR3 protein: CASSSGTDYGYTF. CDR3 in DNA: TGTGCCAGCTCATCCGGGACAGACTATGGCTACACCTTC.

The chain carries TRBV13 and TRBJ2-7, with D perhaps matching TRBD1 (5 bases). Germline V gene sequence: CDR1 PRHDT, CDR2 FYEKMQ (reference sequence). V lost 1 base and J 2 bases, leaving 12 bases between the germline ends. This CDR3 region has 15 residues. CDR3 nucleotide sequence: TGTGCCAGCAGCTTAGATGGGGCCGGAGCCTACGAGCAGTACTTC. Its translation is CASSLDGAGAYEQYF.

This chain uses TRBV18 with TRBJ1-2; D gene unclear. Germline V gene sequence: CDR1 KGHSH, CDR2 LQKENI. Trimming pared 6 bases from V and 2 bases from J, leaving 10 bases between. The length of the CDR3 is 13 residues. The CDR3 nucleotides are TGTGCCAGCTCGCCCGGGGAGAACTATGGCTACACCTTC. It yields the protein CASSPGENYGYTF.

The J gene is TRBJ1-6, the V gene TRBV5-4, with 9 positions matching TRBD1. Germline CDR1 is SGHNT and CDR2 is YYREEE (reference sequence). The CDR3 contains 15 residues. Germline trimming cut 0 bases from V and 8 bases from J; bases unmatched to any gene: 3. CDR3 sequence (DNA): TGTGCCAGCAGCTTGGCGGGGACAGGGTATTCACCCCTCCACTTT. Amino acids: CASSLAGTGYSPLHF.

The CDR3 protein is CASTVTGGQGQNTEAFF. In DNA, the CDR3 is TGTGCCAGCACCGTCACCGGGGGACAGGGGCAGAACACTGAAGCTTTCTTT. V gene TRBV5-6 combines with J gene TRBJ1-1; 10 bases match TRBD1. The CDR3 runs to 17 residues. V shed 6 bases, J shed 1 base, and the junction held 12 bases outside the gene matches. Per the germline V gene, CDR1 is SGHDT and CDR2 is YYEEEE.

This clone occurred once. The rearrangement joins TRBV27 to TRBJ1-5; the match to TRBD1 covers 8 bases. The CDR3 sequence is 16 residues long. Germline trimming cut 6 bases from V and 0 bases from J; bases unmatched to any gene: 7. Germline CDR1 and CDR2: MNHEY and SMNVEV (reference sequence). CDR3 nucleotides: TGTGCCAGCAGACTCCAGGGGGCTAGTAGCAATCAGCCCCAGCATTTT. Translation: CASRLQGASSNQPQHF.

The J gene is TRBJ2-5, the V gene TRBV4-2, with D possibly being TRBD1 (6 bases). The germline V gene has CDR1 LGHNA and CDR2 YNFKEQ. This CDR3 comprises 15 residues. The V gene lost 0 bases and the J gene lost 1 base, with 9 bases spanning the gap. In DNA form, the CDR3 reads TGTGCCAGCAGCCAAGACCAGGACAGCCAAGAGACCCAGTACTTC. Translation gives CASSQDQDSQETQYF.

This chain links TRBV7-8 with TRBJ2-7; D not resolved. There are 15 residues in the CDR3. Trimming shortened V by 1 base and J by 2 bases, and 12 bases separated the two germline ends. Germline V gives CDR1 SGHVS, CDR2 FQNEAQ. The CDR3: CASSLGRIDTYEQYF. The CDR3 DNA sequence: TGTGCCAGCAGCTTAGGGCGGATTGATACCTACGAGCAGTACTTC.